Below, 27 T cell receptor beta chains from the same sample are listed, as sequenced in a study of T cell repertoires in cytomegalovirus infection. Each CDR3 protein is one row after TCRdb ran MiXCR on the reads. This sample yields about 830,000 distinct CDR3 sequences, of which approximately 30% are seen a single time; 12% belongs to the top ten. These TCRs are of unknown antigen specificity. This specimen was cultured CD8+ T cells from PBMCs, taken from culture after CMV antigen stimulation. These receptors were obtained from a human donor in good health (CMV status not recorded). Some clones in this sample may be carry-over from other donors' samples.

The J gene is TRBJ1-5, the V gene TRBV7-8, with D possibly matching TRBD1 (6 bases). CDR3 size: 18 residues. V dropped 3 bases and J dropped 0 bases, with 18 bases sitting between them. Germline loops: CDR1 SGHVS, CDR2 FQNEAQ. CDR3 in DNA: TGTGCCAGCAGCTTTATACGTTCCGGGGGGCCTAGCAATCAGCCCCAGCATTTT. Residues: CASSFIRSGGPSNQPQHF.

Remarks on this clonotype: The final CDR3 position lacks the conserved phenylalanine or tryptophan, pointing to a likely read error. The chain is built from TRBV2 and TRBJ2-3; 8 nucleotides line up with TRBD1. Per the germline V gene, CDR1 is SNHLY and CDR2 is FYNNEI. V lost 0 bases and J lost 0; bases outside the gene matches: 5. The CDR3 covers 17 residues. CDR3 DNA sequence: TGTGCCAGCAGTGAAGCGCTTCGGACAGGGAGCACAGATACGCAGTATCTT. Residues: CASSEALRTGSTDTQYL.

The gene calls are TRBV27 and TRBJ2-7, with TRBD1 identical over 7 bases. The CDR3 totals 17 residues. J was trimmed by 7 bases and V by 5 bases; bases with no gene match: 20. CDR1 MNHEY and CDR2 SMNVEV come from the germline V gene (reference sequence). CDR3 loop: CASSPTTTGWIGSEQYF. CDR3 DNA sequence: TGTGCCAGCAGTCCAACCACGACAGGGTGGATCGGAAGTGAGCAGTACTTC.

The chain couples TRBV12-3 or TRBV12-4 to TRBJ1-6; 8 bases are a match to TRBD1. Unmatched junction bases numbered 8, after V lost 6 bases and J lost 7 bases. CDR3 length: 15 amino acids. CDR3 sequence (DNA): TGTGCCAGCAGCCCTAGGACAGGGCCGAATTCACCCCTCCACTTT. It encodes CASSPRTGPNSPLHF.

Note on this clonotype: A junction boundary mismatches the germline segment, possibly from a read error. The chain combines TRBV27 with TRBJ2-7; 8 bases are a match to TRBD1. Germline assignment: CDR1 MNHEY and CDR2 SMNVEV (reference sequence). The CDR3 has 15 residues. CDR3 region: CASSLEQGVVYGQYF. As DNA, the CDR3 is TGTGCCAGCAGTTTAGAACAGGGGGTAGTCTACGGGCAGTACTTC.

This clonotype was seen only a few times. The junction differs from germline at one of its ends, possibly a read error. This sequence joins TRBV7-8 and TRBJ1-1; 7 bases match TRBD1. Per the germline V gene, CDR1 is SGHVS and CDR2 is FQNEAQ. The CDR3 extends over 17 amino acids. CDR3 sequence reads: CASSLGGTVPWNPEAFF. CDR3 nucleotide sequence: TGTGCCAGCAGCTTAGGAGGGACAGTCCCCTGGAACCCTGAAGCTTTCTTT.

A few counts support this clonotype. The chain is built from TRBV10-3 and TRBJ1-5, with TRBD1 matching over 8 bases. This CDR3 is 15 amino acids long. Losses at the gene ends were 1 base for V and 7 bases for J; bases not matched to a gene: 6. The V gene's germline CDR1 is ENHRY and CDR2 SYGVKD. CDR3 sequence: CAISEYQGARQPQHF. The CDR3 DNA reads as TGTGCCATCAGTGAGTACCAGGGGGCTAGGCAGCCCCAGCATTTT.

For the CDR3, the DNA is TGCGCCAGCAGCCAAGAGCCAGGGAGCACAGATACGCAGTATTTT. As protein: CASSQEPGSTDTQYF. V usage is TRBV4-3 and J usage is TRBJ2-3; TRBD1 might be the D (5 bases). Germline CDR1 reads LGHNA; CDR2 reads YSLEER. The V and J ends lost 0 bases and 0 bases respectively, with 7 bases between them. The CDR3 runs 15 residues.

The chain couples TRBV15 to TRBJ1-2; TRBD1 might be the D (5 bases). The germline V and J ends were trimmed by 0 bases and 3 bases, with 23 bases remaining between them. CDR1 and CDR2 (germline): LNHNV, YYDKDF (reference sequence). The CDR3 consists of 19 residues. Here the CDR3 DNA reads TGTGCCACCAGCAGAGAGGGGCCTTTGCAGGGTGAGGGAGACTATGGCTACACCTTC. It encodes CATSREGPLQGEGDYGYTF. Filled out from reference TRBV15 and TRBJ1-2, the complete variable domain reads DAMVIQNPRYQVTQFGKPVTLSCSQTLNHNVMYWYQQKSSQAPKLLFHYYDKDFNNEADTPDNFQSRRPNTSFCFLDIRSPGLGDTAMYLCATSREGPLQGEGDYGYTFGSGTRLTVV.

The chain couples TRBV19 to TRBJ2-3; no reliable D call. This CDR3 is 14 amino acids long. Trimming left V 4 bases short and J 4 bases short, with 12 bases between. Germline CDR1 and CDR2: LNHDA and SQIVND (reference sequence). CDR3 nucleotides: TGTGCCAGTAGTAGATCAGGAACCGCAGATACGCAGTATTTT. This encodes CASSRSGTADTQYF.

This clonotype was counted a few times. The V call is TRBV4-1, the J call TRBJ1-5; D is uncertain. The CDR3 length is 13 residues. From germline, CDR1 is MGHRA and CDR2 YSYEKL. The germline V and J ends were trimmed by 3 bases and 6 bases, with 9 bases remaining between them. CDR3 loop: CASSHAIFQPQHF. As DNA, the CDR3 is TGCGCCAGCAGCCACGCTATTTTTCAGCCCCAGCATTTT.

The CDR3 coding sequence is TGTGCCAGCTCTGGGAAGGCCTCTGGAAACACCATATATTTT. Its translation is CASSGKASGNTIYF. The chain employs TRBV7-6 and TRBJ1-3; D gene uncertain. V lost 8 bases, J lost 0 bases, and 11 bases lay in between. This CDR3 has 14 amino acids. Germline assignment: CDR1 SGHVS and CDR2 FNYEAQ.

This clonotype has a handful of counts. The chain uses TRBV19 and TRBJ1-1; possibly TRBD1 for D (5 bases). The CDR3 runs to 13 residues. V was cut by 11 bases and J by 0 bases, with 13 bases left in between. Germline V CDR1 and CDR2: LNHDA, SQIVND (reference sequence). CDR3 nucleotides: TGTGCCGGGAGCAGGGTCCTGAACACTGAAGCTTTCTTT. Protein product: CAGSRVLNTEAFF.

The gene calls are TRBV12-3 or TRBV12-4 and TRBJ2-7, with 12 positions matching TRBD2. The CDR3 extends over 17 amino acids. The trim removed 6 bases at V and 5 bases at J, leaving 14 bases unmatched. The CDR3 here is CASSNTNLAGGPHEQYF. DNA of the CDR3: TGTGCCAGCAGCAATACAAATCTAGCGGGGGGGCCCCACGAGCAGTACTTC.

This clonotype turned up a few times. The CDR3 loop is CASSYRDYYGYTF. The CDR3 DNA reads TGTGCCAGCAGTTATCGGGATTACTATGGCTACACCTTC. This chain uses TRBV6-2 or TRBV6-3 with TRBJ1-2; D remains ambiguous. Trimming pared 3 bases from V and 3 bases from J, leaving 8 bases between. This CDR3 is built from 13 residues. CDR1 is MNHEY and CDR2 is SVGEGT in the germline V gene.

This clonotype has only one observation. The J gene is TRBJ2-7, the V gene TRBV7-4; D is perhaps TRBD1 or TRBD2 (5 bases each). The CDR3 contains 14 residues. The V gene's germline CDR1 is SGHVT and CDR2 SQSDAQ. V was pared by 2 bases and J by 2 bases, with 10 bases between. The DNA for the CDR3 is TGTGCCAGCAGCTTATCCGGGGCCCCCTACGAGCAGTACGTC. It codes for CASSLSGAPYEQYV.

CDR3 DNA: TGTGCCACTGCGACCCAGGGGGATGAAAAACTGTTTTTT. It is translated as CATATQGDEKLFF. The rearrangement links TRBV15 to TRBJ1-4; 7 bases are a match to TRBD1. Germline loops: CDR1 LNHNV, CDR2 YYDKDF (reference sequence). The CDR3 contains 13 residues. V trimming: 9 bases; J trimming: 6 bases; junction bases outside the gene matches: 7.

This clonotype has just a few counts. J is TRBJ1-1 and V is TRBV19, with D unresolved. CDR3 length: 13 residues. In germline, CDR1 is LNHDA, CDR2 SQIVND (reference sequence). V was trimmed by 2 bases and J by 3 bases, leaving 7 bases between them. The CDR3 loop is CASSISLHTEAFF. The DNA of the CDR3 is TGTGCCAGTAGTATAAGTCTTCACACTGAAGCTTTCTTT.

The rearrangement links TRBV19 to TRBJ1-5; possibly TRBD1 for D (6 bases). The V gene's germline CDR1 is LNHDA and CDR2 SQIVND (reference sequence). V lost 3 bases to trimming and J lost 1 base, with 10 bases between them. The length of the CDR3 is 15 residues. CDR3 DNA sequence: TGTGCCAGTAGTATCCGGGACAAGAGCAATCAGCCCCAGCATTTT. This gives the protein CASSIRDKSNQPQHF. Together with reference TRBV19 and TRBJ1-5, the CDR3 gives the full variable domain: DGGITQSPKYLFRKEGQNVTLSCEQNLNHDAMYWYRQDPGQGLRLIYYSQIVNDFQKGDIAEGYSVSREKKESFPLTVTSAQKNPTAFYLCASSIRDKSNQPQHFGDGTRLSIL.

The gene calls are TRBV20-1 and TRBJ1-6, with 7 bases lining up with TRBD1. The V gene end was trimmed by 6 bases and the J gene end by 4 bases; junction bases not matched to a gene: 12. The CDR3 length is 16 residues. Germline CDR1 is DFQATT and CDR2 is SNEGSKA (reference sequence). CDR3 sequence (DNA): TGCAGTGCCCTCAGAGCAGGGGGTTATTATAATTCACCCCTCCACTTT. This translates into CSALRAGGYYNSPLHF.

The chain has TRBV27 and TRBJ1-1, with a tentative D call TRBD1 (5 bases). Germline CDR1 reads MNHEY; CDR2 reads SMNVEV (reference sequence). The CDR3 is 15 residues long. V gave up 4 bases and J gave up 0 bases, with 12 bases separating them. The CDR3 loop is CASSSPGPMNTEAFF. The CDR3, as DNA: TGTGCCAGCAGTTCCCCGGGACCGATGAACACTGAAGCTTTCTTT.

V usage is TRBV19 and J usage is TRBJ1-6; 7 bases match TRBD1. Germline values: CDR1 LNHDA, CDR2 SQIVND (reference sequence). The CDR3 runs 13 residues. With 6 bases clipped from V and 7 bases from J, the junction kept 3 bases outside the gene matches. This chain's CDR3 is CASRFRGNSPLHF. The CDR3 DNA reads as TGTGCCAGTAGATTCAGGGGGAATTCACCCCTCCACTTT.

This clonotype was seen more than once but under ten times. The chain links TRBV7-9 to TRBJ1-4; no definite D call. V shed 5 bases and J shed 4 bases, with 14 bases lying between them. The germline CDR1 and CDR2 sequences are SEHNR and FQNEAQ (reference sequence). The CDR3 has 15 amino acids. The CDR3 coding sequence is TGTGCCAGCAGCGCAACAGAGTTGATTAATGAAAAACTGTTTTTT. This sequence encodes CASSATELINEKLFF.

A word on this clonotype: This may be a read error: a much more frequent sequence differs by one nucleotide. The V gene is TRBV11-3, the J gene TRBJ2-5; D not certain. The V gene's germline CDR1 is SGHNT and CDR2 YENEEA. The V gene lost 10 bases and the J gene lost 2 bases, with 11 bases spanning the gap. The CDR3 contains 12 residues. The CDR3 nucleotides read TGTGCCAACATACTTGGACAAGAGACCCAGTACTTC. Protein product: CANILGQETQYF.

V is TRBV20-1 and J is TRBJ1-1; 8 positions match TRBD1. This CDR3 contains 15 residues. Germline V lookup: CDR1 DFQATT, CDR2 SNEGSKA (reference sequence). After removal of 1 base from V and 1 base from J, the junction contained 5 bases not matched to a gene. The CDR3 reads CSARVTGTGNTEAFF. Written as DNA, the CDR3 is TGCAGTGCTAGAGTCACCGGGACAGGGAACACTGAAGCTTTCTTT.

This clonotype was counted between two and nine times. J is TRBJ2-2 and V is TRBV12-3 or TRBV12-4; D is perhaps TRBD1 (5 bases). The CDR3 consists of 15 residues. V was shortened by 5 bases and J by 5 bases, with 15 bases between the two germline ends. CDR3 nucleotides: TGTGCCAGCAGTGCGCCAGGGTCTCAAACCGGGGAGCTGTTTTTT. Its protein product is CASSAPGSQTGELFF.

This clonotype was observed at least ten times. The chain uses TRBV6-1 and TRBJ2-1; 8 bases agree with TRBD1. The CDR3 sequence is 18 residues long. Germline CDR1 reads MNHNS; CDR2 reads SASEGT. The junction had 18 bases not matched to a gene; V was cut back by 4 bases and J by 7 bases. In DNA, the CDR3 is TGTGCCAGCAGTGCCCTTCGTGGCGGACAGGGACAATTAAATGAGCAGTTCTTC. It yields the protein CASSALRGGQGQLNEQFF.